In this sample, the clone carrying this T cell receptor (beta chain) turned up many times. Antigen specificity is unknown. As to time point: persistent/refractory GD, antithyroid drugs over 5 years with positive TRAb. Extracted RNA from PBMCs served as the source of the TCR library. Patients of an endocrinology department in Xi'an, China, were included. With iRepertoire HTBI primers and Arm-PCR of CDR3 regions, TCR beta libraries were built. One entry per CDR3 protein results from TCRdb running MiXCR on the multiplex PCR reads. In the table there are 400,000 or so distinct CDR3 sequences, around 20% of which are singletons. This CDR3 spans 15 amino acids. Per the germline V gene, CDR1 is MNHEY and CDR2 is SVGEGT. Trimming left V 4 bases short and J 2 bases short, with 12 bases between. The data were taken from a study of regulatory T cells in long-lasting Graves disease. Findings of the study overall: Repertoires from persistent disease leaned toward TRBV28, TRBJ1-2 and TRBJ2-5. Persistent patients shared more public clonotypes (around 2,500) than new patients (approximately 900).

The sequencing used peripheral blood mononuclear cells (PBMCs), collected when the disease was refractory, from a patient treated with antithyroid drugs. V and J are TRBV6-2 or TRBV6-3 and TRBJ1-5, with D perhaps TRBD1 (6 bases). The receptor comes from a female donor with Graves disease. The CDR3 here is CASSSDRMGNQPQHF. Written as DNA, the CDR3 is TGTGCCAGCAGTTCCGACAGGATGGGCAATCAGCCCCAGCATTTT.